Here is one T cell receptor beta chain with its context. The sample belongs to a study of control samples from healthy donors and cancer patients. Assay used: immunoSEQ multiplex PCR; TCRdb lists only in-frame clones, some missing. The table records under 450,000 clones, over 75% of them present only once. The V gene's germline CDR1 is MNHNY and CDR2 SVGAGI (reference sequence). The ends were cut back, 8 bases at V and 7 bases at J, with 21 bases in the middle. CDR3 length: 15 residues. This sequence joins TRBV6-6 and TRBJ2-1; the D gene is possibly TRBD2 (7 bases). Sequenced material: PBMCs. This clonotype was sampled from a man between 40 and 49 years old with head and neck cancer. This CDR3 is CASGFRAGAYNEQFF. The CDR3, as DNA: TGTGCCAGCGGTTTCCGGGCGGGGGCGTATAATGAGCAGTTCTTC.